Listed below are T cell receptor beta chains from one sample, sequenced in a study of CD8+ T cells in alopecia areata. Method: immunoSEQ multiplex PCR; TCRdb's copy keeps in-frame clones and lacks some. The sample records approximately 160,000 clones, 50% to 65% being singletons. The specimen comprised CD4+ T cells sorted from blood, sampled at week 24, from a patient treated with tofacitinib. The source of these receptors is a human donor with alopecia areata. The CDR3 runs from the conserved cysteine through the conserved F or W. The D gene is left open where the match is weak. The size entry is marked missing in some rows and otherwise reads once, few, many or a size class.

d_gene | j_gene | v_gene | abundance | CDR3aa | CDR3nt
NA | TRBJ2-3 | TRBV15 | NA | CATSRASGGTDTQYF | TGTGCCACCAGCAGGGCCTCGGGGGGCACAGATACGCAGTATTTT
NA | TRBJ2-7 | TRBV2 | NA | CASSVQYEQYF | TGTGCCAGCAGTGTACAGTACGAGCAGTACTTC
NA | TRBJ1-5 | TRBV5-6 | NA | CASSLWTTISTQPQHF | TGTGCCAGCAGCTTGTGGACCACCATTAGCACTCAGCCCCAGCATTTT
NA | TRBJ2-3 | TRBV2 | NA | CASSLRQSTDTQYF | TGTGCCAGCAGTCTAAGACAAAGCACAGATACGCAGTATTTT
NA | TRBJ1-6 | TRBV6-5 | once | CASSYSGGTGGSPLHF | TGTGCCAGCAGTTACTCCGGGGGAACAGGAGGATCACCCCTCCACTTT
TRBD1 | TRBJ1-1 | TRBV4-1 | few | CASSPNGQGMGTEAFF | TGCGCCAGCAGCCCGAACGGACAGGGGATGGGGACTGAAGCTTTCTTT
NA | TRBJ1-4 | TRBV29-1 | NA | CSVAVYEKLFF | TGCAGCGTTGCAGTATATGAAAAACTGTTTTTT
NA | TRBJ1-1 | TRBV6-6 | once | CASSYSYRQNTEAFF | TGTGCCAGCAGTTACTCGTATCGACAGAACACTGAAGCTTTCTTT
NA | TRBJ2-7 | TRBV6-5 | NA | CASAKGTRSYEQYF | TGTGCCAGCGCTAAAGGAACACGCTCCTACGAGCAGTACTTC
NA | TRBJ2-5 | TRBV10-3 | few | CAIRDSQEETQYF | TGTGCCATCAGGGATAGCCAAGAAGAGACCCAGTACTTC
TRBD1 | TRBJ1-2 | TRBV7-9 | few | CASSLGLGQDYGYTF | TGTGCCAGCAGCTTAGGGCTGGGACAGGACTATGGCTACACCTTC
TRBD1 | TRBJ1-4 | TRBV30 | NA | CAWATRQGINEKLFF | TGTGCCTGGGCCACACGACAGGGGATTAATGAAAAACTGTTTTTT
TRBD1 | TRBJ1-1 | TRBV29-1 | NA | CSVEDRGRRMNTEAFF | TGCAGCGTTGAAGACAGGGGGCGAAGGATGAACACTGAAGCTTTCTTT
TRBD1 | TRBJ1-2 | TRBV18 | NA | CASSPTGTVYLGYTF | TGTGCCAGCTCACCTACCGGGACAGTCTATCTTGGCTACACCTTC
NA | TRBJ1-6 | TRBV9 | NA | CASSVGLQTYNSPLHF | TGTGCCAGCAGCGTAGGATTGCAGACCTATAATTCACCCCTCCACTTT
TRBD1 | TRBJ1-2 | TRBV30 | NA | CAREDRGYGYTF | TGTGCCCGGGAAGACAGGGGCTATGGCTACACCTTC
NA | TRBJ1-5 | TRBV30 | NA | CAWSAMTAQYSNQPQHF | TGTGCCTGGAGTGCAATGACAGCCCAATATAGCAATCAGCCCCAGCATTTT
NA | TRBJ2-3 | TRBV11-2 | NA | CASRKRPTDTQYF | TGTGCCAGCCGCAAAAGACCCACAGATACGCAGTATTTT
NA | TRBJ2-3 | TRBV30 | NA | CAWSKLDTDTQYF | TGTGCCTGGAGTAAACTAGACACAGATACGCAGTATTTT
TRBD2 | TRBJ2-2 | TRBV29-1 | NA | CSVVIRLAENTGELFF | TGCAGCGTTGTCATACGACTAGCGGAGAACACCGGGGAGCTGTTTTTT
NA | TRBJ2-7 | TRBV23-1 | once | CASSQSGDEQYF | TGCGCCAGCAGTCAATCTGGGGACGAGCAGTACTTC
TRBD1 | TRBJ1-6 | TRBV30 | NA | CAWSVQGDSPLHF | TGTGCCTGGAGTGTCCAGGGGGATTCACCCCTCCACTTT
TRBD1 | TRBJ2-7 | TRBV25-1 | NA | CASSDPSTGVYEQYF | TGTGCCAGCAGTGATCCGTCTACAGGGGTGTACGAGCAGTACTTC
NA | TRBJ2-3 | TRBV5-6 | NA | CASSPPAGEIATQYF | TGTGCCAGCAGCCCCCCGGCGGGTGAAATCGCTACGCAGTATTTT
NA | TRBJ1-1 | TRBV7-8 | NA | CASRGLGGGTEAFF | TGTGCCAGCAGGGGGCTCGGCGGGGGCACTGAAGCTTTCTTT
TRBD1 | TRBJ1-5 | TRBV30 | NA | CAWGRQGSQPQHF | TGTGCCTGGGGTAGACAGGGAAGTCAGCCCCAGCATTTT
NA | TRBJ2-1 | TRBV21-1 | NA | CASSKAQTETKPGNEQFF | TGTGCCAGCAGCAAAGCCCAGACAGAGACCAAGCCGGGCAATGAGCAGTTCTTC
NA | TRBJ2-5 | TRBV25-1 | few | CASSESFSETQYF | TGTGCCAGCAGTGAATCGTTTTCGGAGACCCAGTACTTC
TRBD1 | TRBJ1-2 | TRBV29-1 | NA | CSVGDRGGYTF | TGCAGCGTCGGGGACAGGGGCGGCTACACCTTC
TRBD1 | TRBJ2-5 | TRBV29-1 | NA | CSVTGTQETQYF | TGCAGCGTGACAGGGACCCAAGAGACCCAGTACTTC
NA | TRBJ2-7 | TRBV29-1 | NA | CSVLAVSYEQYF | TGCAGCGTCCTAGCTGTCTCCTACGAGCAGTACTTC
NA | TRBJ1-1 | TRBV29-1 | NA | CSVEVVGAINTEAFF | TGCAGCGTTGAAGTGGTAGGGGCTATTAACACTGAAGCTTTCTTT
TRBD1 | TRBJ2-2 | TRBV30 | many | CAWSWAGGTGELFF | TGTGCCTGGAGTTGGGCAGGGGGCACCGGGGAGCTGTTTTTT
TRBD1 | TRBJ1-1 | TRBV7-9 | few | CASSLEGQVDTEAFF | TGTGCCAGCAGCTTAGAGGGACAGGTCGACACTGAAGCTTTCTTT
TRBD2 | TRBJ2-1 | TRBV6-5 | NA | CASTTTGGKNNEQFF | TGTGCCAGCACTACCACGGGGGGGAAAAACAATGAGCAGTTCTTC
TRBD1 | TRBJ1-5 | TRBV29-1 | few | CSVGTGDNQPQHF | TGCAGCGTGGGGACAGGGGACAATCAGCCCCAGCATTTT
NA | TRBJ2-2 | TRBV29-1 | few | CSVKGTGELFF | TGCAGCGTAAAGGGGACCGGGGAGCTGTTTTTT
NA | TRBJ1-2 | TRBV19 | few | CASSIEGASGYTF | TGTGCCAGTAGTATAGAGGGGGCATCTGGCTACACCTTC
NA | TRBJ1-2 | TRBV30 | NA | CAWSGPNYGYTF | TGTGCCTGGAGCGGGCCGAACTATGGCTACACCTTC
NA | TRBJ2-3 | TRBV5-1 | NA | CASSLSGSTDTQYF | TGCGCCAGCAGCTTGTCCGGAAGCACAGATACGCAGTATTTT
NA | TRBJ1-5 | TRBV25-1 | NA | CASSDLGEPPQPQHF | TGTGCCAGCAGTGACCTCGGGGAGCCTCCTCAGCCCCAGCATTTT
NA | TRBJ2-4 | TRBV14 | NA | CASSPLGAKNIQYF | TGTGCCAGCAGCCCCCTGGGAGCCAAAAACATTCAGTACTTC
TRBD1 | TRBJ1-2 | TRBV5-1 | few | CASSTQGARYGYTF | TGCGCCAGCAGCACACAGGGGGCTCGGTATGGCTACACCTTC
NA | TRBJ2-3 | TRBV29-1 | NA | CSVEGQLTDTQYF | TGCAGCGTGGAGGGCCAGCTCACAGATACGCAGTATTTT
NA | TRBJ2-5 | TRBV15 | NA | CATTGGETQYF | TGTGCCACCACAGGAGGAGAGACCCAGTACTTC
NA | TRBJ1-1 | TRBV29-1 | NA | CSVQERRGTEAFF | TGCAGCGTTCAGGAGAGGCGGGGCACTGAAGCTTTCTTT
TRBD1 | TRBJ2-2 | TRBV5-1 | NA | CASSPTGVGTGELFF | TGCGCCAGCAGCCCCACAGGGGTGGGCACCGGGGAGCTGTTTTTT
NA | TRBJ1-5 | TRBV5-1 | NA | CASSLGGPSNQPQHF | TGCGCCAGCAGTTTAGGGGGACCTAGCAATCAGCCCCAGCATTTT
TRBD2 | TRBJ2-1 | TRBV13 | NA | CASSFLLAGNDEQFF | TGTGCCAGCAGCTTCCTACTAGCGGGGAACGATGAGCAGTTCTTC
NA | TRBJ1-1 | TRBV2 | NA | CASSLYTEAFF | TGTGCCAGCAGTTTGTACACTGAAGCTTTCTTT
NA | TRBJ2-6 | TRBV15 | NA | CATANLRFGANVLTF | TGTGCCACCGCCAACCTTCGTTTTGGGGCCAACGTCCTGACTTTC
NA | TRBJ2-3 | TRBV2 | once | CASSPDTQYF | TGTGCCAGCAGCCCAGATACGCAGTATTTT
TRBD2 | TRBJ2-3 | TRBV4-2 | NA | CASSQGGLAGFTDTQYF | TGTGCCAGCAGCCAAGGCGGACTAGCGGGGTTCACAGATACGCAGTATTTT
NA | TRBJ1-4 | TRBV7-6 | NA | CASSPVGRAGEKLFF | TGTGCCAGCAGCCCTGTCGGACGAGCGGGTGAAAAACTGTTTTTT